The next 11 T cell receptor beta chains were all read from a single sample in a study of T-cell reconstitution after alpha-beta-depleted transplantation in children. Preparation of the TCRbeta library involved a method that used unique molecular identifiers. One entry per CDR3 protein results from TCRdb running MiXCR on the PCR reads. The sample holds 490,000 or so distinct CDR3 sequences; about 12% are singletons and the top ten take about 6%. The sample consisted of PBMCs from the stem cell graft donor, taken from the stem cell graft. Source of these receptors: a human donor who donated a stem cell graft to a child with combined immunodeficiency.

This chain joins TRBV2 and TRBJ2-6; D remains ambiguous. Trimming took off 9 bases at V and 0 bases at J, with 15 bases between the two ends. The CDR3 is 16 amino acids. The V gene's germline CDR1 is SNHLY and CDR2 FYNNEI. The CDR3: CASTIRANSGANVLTF. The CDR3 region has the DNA TGTGCCAGTACTATCCGGGCCAACTCTGGGGCCAACGTCCTGACTTTC.

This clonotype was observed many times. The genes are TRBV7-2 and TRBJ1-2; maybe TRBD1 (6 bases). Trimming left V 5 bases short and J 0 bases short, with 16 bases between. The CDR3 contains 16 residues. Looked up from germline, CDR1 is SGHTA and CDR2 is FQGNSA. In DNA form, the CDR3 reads TGTGCCAGCAGCCCAACAGGGATCATAGCTAACTATGGCTACACCTTC. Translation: CASSPTGIIANYGYTF.

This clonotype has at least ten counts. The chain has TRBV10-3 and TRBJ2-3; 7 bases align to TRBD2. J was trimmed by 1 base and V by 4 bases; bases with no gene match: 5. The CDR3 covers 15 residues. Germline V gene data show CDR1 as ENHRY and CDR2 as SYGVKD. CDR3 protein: CAISVGRGGTDTQYF. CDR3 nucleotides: TGTGCCATCAGTGTGGGTCGGGGGGGCACAGATACGCAGTATTTT.

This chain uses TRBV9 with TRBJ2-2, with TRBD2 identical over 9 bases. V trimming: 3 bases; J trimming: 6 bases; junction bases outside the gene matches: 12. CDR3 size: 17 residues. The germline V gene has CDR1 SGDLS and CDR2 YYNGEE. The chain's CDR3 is CASSALREAGGPGELFF. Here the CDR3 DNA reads TGTGCCAGCAGCGCACTCAGGGAGGCGGGGGGGCCCGGGGAGCTGTTTTTT.

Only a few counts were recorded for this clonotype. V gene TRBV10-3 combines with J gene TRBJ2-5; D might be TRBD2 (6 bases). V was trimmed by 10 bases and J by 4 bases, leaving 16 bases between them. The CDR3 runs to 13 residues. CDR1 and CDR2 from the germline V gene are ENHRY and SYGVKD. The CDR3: CATQQLAVETQYF. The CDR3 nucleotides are TGTGCCACCCAACAACTAGCTGTAGAGACCCAGTACTTC.

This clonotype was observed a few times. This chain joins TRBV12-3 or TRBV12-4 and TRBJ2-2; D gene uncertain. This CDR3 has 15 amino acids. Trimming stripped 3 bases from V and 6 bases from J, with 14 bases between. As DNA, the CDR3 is TGTGCCAGCAGTTTGAGTGCTAGTTGGGCCGGGGAGCTGTTTTTT. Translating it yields CASSLSASWAGELFF.

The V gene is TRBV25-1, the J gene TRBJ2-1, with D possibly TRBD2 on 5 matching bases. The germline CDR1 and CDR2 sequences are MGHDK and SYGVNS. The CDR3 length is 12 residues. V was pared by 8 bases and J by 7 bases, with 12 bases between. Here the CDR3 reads CASRFPGNEQFF. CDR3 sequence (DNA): TGTGCCAGCCGTTTTCCGGGGAATGAGCAGTTCTTC.

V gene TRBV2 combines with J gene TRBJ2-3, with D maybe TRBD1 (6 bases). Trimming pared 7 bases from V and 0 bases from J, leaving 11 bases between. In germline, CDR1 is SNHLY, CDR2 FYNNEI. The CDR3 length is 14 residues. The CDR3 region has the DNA TGTGCCAGCAATCAACAGGGAAGCACAGATACGCAGTATTTT. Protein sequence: CASNQQGSTDTQYF. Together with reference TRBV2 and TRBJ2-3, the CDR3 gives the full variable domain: EPEVTQTPSHQVTQMGQEVILRCVPISNHLYFYWYRQILGQKVEFLVSFYNNEISEKSEIFDDQFSVERPDGSNFTLKIRSTKLEDSAMYFCASNQQGSTDTQYFGPGTRLTVL.

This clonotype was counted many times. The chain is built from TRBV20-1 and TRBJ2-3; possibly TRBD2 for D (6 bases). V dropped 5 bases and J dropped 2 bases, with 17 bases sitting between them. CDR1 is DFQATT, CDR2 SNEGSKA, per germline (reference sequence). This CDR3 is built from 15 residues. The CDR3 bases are TGCAGTGCTGGGGACGGGACTCGTCACACAGATACGCAGTATTTT. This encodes CSAGDGTRHTDTQYF.

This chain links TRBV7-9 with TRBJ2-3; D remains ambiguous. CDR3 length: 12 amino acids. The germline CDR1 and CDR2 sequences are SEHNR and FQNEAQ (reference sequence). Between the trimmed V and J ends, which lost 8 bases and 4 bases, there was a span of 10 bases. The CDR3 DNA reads TGTGCCAGCGGCTCCGACCCAGATACGCAGTATTTT. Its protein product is CASGSDPDTQYF.

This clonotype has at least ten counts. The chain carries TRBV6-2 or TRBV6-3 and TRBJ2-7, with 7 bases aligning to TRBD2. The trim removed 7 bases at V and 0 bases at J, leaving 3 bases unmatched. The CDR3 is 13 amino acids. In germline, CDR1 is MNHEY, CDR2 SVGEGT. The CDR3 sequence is CASKLASSYEQYF. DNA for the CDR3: TGTGCCAGCAAACTAGCGAGCTCCTACGAGCAGTACTTC.